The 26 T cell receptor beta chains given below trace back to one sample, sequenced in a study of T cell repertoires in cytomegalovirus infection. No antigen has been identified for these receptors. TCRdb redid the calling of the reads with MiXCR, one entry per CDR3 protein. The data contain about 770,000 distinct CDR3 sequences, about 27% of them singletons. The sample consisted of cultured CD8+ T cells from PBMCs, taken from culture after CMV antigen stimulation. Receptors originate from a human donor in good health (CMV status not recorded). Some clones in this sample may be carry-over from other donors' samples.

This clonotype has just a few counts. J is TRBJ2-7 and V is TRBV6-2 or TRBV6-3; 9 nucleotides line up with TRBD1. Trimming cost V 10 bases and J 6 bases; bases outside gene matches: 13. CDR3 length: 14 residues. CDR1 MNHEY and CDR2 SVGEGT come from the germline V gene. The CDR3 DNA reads TGTGCCACAGCAGCTACCGGGACAGGGTTCGAGCAGTACGTC. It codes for CATAATGTGFEQYV.

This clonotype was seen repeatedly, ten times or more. DNA of the CDR3: TGTGCCAGCAGTTTAGTGGCGGGGACAGCCGGCTACACCTTC. The encoded protein is CASSLVAGTAGYTF. The rearrangement joins TRBV12-3 or TRBV12-4 to TRBJ1-2, with 7 nucleotides matching TRBD1. V trimming: 1 base; J trimming: 8 bases; junction bases outside the gene matches: 7. The CDR3 spans 14 residues.

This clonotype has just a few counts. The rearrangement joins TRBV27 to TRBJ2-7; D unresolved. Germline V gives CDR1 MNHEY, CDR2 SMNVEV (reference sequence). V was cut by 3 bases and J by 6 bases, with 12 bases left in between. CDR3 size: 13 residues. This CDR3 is CASSFDRVSEQYF. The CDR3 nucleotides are TGTGCCAGCAGTTTCGATAGGGTGAGCGAGCAGTACTTC.

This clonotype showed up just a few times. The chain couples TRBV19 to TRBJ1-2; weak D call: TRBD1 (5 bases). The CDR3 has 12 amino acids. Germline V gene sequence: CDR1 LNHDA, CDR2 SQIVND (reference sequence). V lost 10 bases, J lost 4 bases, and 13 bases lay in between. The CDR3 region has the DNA TGTGCCACGGGGGAGTGGAGCTATGGCTACACCTTC. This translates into CATGEWSYGYTF.

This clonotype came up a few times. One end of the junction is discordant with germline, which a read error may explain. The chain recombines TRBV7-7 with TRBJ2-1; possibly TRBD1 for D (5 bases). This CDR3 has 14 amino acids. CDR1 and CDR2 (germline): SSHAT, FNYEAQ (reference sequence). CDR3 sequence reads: CASSPQGGSNEQFF. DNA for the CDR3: TGTGCTAGCAGCCCCCAGGGTGGGTCCAATGAGCAGTTCTTC. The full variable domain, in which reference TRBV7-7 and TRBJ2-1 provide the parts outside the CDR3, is GAGVSQSPRYKVTKRGQDVTLRCDPISSHATLYWYQQALGQGPEFLTYFNYEAQPDKSGLPSDRFSAERPEGSISTLTIQRTEQRDSAMYRCASSPQGGSNEQFFGPGTRLTVL.

The CDR3 DNA sequence: TGCGCCAGCAGCCAAGATCCCCAGGGCGCCGAGCAGTACTTC. Its translation is CASSQDPQGAEQYF. The chain links TRBV4-1 to TRBJ2-7, with D possibly matching TRBD1 (5 bases). The germline V gene has CDR1 MGHRA and CDR2 YSYEKL. This CDR3 is 14 amino acids long. V gave up 0 bases and J gave up 6 bases, with 12 bases separating them.

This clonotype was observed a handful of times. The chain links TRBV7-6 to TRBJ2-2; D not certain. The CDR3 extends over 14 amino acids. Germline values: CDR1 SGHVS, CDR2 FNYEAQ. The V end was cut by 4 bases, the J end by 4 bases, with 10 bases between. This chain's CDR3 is CASSSGRFTGELFF. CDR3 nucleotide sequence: TGTGCCAGCAGCTCCGGACGGTTCACCGGGGAGCTGTTTTTT.

The CDR3 here is CASSVEGSETQYF. DNA of the CDR3: TGTGCCAGCAGCGTAGAAGGGTCCGAGACCCAGTACTTC. The V and J genes are TRBV9 and TRBJ2-5; D call uncertain. V lost 0 bases and J lost 5, with 8 bases in between. The CDR3 has 13 amino acids. CDR1 is SGDLS, CDR2 YYNGEE, per germline.

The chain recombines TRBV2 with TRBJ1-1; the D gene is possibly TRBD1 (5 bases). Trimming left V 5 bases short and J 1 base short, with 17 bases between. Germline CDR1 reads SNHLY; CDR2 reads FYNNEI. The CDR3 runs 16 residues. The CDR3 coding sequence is TGTGCCAGCAGTTGGGACCGCCGGGCGGGGAACACTGAAGCTTTCTTT. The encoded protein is CASSWDRRAGNTEAFF.

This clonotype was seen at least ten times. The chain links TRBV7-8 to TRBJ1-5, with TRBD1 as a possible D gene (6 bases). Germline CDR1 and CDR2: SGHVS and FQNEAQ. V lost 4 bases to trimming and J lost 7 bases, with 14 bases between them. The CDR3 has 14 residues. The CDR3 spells CASSSRTEYQPQHF. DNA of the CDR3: TGTGCCAGCAGCTCCCGGACAGAATACCAGCCCCAGCATTTT.

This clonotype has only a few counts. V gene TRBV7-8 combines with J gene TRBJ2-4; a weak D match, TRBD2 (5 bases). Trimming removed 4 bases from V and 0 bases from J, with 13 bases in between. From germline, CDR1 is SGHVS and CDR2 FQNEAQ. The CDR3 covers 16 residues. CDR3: CASSSAGSLAKNIQYF. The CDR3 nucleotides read TGTGCCAGCAGCTCGGCGGGCTCCTTAGCCAAAAACATTCAGTACTTC.

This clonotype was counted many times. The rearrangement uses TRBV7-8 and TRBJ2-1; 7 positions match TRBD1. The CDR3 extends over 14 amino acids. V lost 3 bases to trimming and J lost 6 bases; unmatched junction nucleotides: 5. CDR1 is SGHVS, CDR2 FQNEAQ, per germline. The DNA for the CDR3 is TGTGCCAGCAGCTTCACAAGACAGGGCAATGAGCAGTTCTTC. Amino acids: CASSFTRQGNEQFF.

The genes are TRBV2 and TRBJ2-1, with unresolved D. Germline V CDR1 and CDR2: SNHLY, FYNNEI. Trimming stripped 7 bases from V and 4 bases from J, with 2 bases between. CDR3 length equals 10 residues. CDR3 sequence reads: CASKYNEQFF. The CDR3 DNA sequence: TGTGCCAGCAAGTACAATGAGCAGTTCTTC.

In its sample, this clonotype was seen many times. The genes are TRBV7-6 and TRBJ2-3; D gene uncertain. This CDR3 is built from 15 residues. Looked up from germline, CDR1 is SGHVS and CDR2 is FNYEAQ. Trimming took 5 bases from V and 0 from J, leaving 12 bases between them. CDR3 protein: CASSLPPASTDTQYF. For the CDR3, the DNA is TGTGCCAGCAGCCTCCCGCCAGCTAGCACAGATACGCAGTATTTT.

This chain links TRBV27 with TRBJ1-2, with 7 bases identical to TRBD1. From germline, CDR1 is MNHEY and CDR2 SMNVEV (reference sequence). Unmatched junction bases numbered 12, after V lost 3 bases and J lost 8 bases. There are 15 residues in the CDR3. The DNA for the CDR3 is TGTGCCAGCAGTTTCTCGTGGGACAGTCCTCTGGGCTACACCTTC. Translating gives CASSFSWDSPLGYTF.

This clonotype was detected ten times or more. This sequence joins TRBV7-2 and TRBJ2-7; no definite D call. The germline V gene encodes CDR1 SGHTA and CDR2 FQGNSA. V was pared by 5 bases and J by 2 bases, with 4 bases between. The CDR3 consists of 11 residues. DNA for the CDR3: TGTGCCAGCAGCGTTGCCTACGAGCAGTACTTC. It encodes CASSVAYEQYF.

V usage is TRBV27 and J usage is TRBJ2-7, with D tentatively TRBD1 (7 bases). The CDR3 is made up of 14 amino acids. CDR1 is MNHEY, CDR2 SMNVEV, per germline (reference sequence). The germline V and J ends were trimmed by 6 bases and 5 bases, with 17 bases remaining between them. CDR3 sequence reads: CASSWGAGGNEQYF. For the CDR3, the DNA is TGTGCCAGCAGCTGGGGGGCAGGGGGTAACGAGCAGTACTTC.

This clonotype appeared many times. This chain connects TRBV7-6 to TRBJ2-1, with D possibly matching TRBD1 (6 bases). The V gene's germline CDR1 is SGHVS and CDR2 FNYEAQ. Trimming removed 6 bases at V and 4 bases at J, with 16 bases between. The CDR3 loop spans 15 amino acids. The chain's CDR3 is CASSSGQGIYNEQFF. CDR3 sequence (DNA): TGTGCCAGCAGTTCCGGGCAGGGGATATACAATGAGCAGTTCTTC.

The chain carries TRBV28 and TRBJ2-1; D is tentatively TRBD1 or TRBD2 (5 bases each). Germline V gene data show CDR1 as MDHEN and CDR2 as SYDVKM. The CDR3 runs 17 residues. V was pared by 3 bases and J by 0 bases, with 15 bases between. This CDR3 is CASSFFGTDSSYNEQFF. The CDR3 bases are TGTGCCAGCAGTTTTTTCGGGACGGATAGCTCCTACAATGAGCAGTTCTTC.

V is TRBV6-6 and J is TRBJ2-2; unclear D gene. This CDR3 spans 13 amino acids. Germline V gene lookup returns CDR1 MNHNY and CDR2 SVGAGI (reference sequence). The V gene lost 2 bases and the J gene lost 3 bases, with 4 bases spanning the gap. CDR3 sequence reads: CASSYKDTGELFF. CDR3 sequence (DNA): TGTGCCAGCAGTTACAAAGACACCGGGGAGCTGTTTTTT.

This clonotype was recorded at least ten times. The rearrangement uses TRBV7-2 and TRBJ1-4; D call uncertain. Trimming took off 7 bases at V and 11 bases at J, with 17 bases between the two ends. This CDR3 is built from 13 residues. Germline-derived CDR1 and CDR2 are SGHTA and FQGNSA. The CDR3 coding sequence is TGTGCCAGCACTCTACAAGCCGGGGAGAAACTGTTTTTT. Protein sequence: CASTLQAGEKLFF. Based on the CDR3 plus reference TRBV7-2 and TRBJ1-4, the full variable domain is GAGVSQSPSNKVTEKGKDVELRCDPISGHTALYWYRQSLGQGLEFLIYFQGNSAPDKSGLPSDRFSAERTGGSVSTLTIQRTQQEDSAVYLCASTLQAGEKLFFGSGTQLSVL.

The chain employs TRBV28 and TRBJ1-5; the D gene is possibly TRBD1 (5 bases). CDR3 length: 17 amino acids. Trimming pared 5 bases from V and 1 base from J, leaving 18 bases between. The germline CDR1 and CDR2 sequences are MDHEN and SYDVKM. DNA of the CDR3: TGTGCCAGCAGTCTTCCCGGGACTCTTATGAGCAATCAGCCCCAGCATTTT. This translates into CASSLPGTLMSNQPQHF.

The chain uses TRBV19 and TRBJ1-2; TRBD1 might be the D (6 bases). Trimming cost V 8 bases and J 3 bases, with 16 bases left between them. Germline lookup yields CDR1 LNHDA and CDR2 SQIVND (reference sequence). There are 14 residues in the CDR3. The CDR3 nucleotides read TGTGCCAGTGCCTACACAGGGATGGACTATGGCTACACCTTC. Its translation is CASAYTGMDYGYTF.

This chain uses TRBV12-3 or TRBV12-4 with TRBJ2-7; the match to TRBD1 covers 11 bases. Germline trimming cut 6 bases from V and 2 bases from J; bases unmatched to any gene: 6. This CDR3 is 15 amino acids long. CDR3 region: CASRSGTGGPYEQYF. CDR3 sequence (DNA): TGTGCCAGCAGGTCCGGGACAGGGGGTCCCTACGAGCAGTACTTC.

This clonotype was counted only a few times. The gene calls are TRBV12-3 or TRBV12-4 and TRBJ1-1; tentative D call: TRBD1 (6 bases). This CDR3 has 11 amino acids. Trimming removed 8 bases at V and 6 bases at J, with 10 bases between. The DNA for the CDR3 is TGTGCCAGCCAACAGGGACCTGAAGCTTTCTTT. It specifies CASQQGPEAFF.

CDR3 in DNA: TGTGCCAGCACCGACAGGGGGCGCGGAAACGAGCAGTACTTC. Amino acids: CASTDRGRGNEQYF. The chain recombines TRBV27 with TRBJ2-7; 10 bases are shared with TRBD1. Germline V CDR1 and CDR2: MNHEY, SMNVEV (reference sequence). The V segment lost 7 bases and the J segment 5 bases; nucleotides outside the gene matches: 8. There are 14 residues in the CDR3.